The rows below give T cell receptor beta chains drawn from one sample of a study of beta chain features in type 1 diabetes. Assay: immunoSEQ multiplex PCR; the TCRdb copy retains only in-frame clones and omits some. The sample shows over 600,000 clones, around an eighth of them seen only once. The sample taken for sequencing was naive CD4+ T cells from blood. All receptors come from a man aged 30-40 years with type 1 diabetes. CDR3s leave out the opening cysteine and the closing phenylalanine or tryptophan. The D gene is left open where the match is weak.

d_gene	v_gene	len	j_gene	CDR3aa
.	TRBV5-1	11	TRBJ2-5	ASSPDQFRAQY
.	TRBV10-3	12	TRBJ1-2	AISEYPQPEGYT
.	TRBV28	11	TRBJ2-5	ASLNSGAETQY
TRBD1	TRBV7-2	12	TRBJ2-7	ASSAGQGIYEQY
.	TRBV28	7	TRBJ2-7	ASSFFGG
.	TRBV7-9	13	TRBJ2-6	ASSFLRGGANVLT
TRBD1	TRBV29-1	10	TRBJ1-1	SAGGMNTEAF
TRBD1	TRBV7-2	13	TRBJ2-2	ASSQSGQGTGELF
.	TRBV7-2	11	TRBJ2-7	ASSFPGSYEQY
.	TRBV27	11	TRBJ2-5	ASSSLSQETQY
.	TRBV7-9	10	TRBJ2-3	ASRRLSDTQY
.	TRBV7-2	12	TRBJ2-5	ASSPLSLQETQY
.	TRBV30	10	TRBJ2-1	AWSVRWNEQF
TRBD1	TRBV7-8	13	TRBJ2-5	ASSLGGQGRGTQY
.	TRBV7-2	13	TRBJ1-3	ASRGKGLGGNTIY
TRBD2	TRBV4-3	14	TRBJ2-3	ASSQTSGGLSDTQY
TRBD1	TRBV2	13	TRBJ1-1	ASSEQGALNTEAF
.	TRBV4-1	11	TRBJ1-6	ASSQEPSSPLH
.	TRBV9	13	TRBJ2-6	ASSVSGAGANVLT
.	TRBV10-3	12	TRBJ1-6	AISEIPNNSPLH
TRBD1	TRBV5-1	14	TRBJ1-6	ASSLFVGTGGSPLH
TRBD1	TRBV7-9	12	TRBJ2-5	ASSLEGAFGTQY
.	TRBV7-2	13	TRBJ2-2	ASSLTGRTTGELF
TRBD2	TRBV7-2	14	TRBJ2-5	ASTPGSGGSQETQY
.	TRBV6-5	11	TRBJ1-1	ASILDGNTEAF
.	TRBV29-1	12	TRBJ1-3	SALQGHSGNTIY
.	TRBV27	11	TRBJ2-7	ASSIQEAYEQY